These 23 T cell receptor beta chains share one sample of origin, sequenced in a study of Ad26.COV2.S vaccination and SARS-CoV-2 variants. Generated by immunoSEQ multiplex PCR, the TCRdb table keeps only in-frame clones and is missing some. Here the sample spans approximately 150,000 clones, approximately 90% being singletons. Sequencing was performed on peripheral blood, taken after recovery from COVID-19. The receptors were gathered from a human donor who had recovered from COVID-19.

The V gene is TRBV6-6, the J gene TRBJ2-5; D gene ambiguous. This CDR3 has 14 residues. Germline V gives CDR1 MNHNY, CDR2 SVGAGI (reference sequence). Trimming removed 7 bases from V and 2 bases from J, with 14 bases in between. CDR3 sequence reads: CASNPIPGQETQYF. Here the CDR3 DNA reads TGTGCCAGCAACCCTATACCGGGTCAAGAGACCCAGTACTTC.

V usage is TRBV5-8 and J usage is TRBJ2-7; 8 bases line up with TRBD1. Germline trimming cut 5 bases from V and 0 bases from J; bases unmatched to any gene: 7. Looked up from germline, CDR1 is SGHTS and CDR2 is YDEGEE. The CDR3 covers 15 residues. CDR3 DNA sequence: TGTGCCAGCAGTCCCGACAGGGGACACTCCTACGAGCAGTACTTC. Translating gives CASSPDRGHSYEQYF.

The rearrangement links TRBV10-2 to TRBJ2-1; TRBD2 matches 10 bases. CDR1 WSHSY and CDR2 SAAADI come from the germline V gene. This CDR3 is 17 amino acids long. The junction had 14 bases not matched to a gene; V was cut back by 3 bases and J by 9 bases. The CDR3 DNA follows: TGCGCCAGCAGTGAAGTACGGAGCGGGGGGGATCGGGGTGAGCAGTTCTTC. Protein: CASSEVRSGGDRGEQFF.

CDR3 in DNA: TGTGCCAGCAGTTACTCGCCAGGGTCAGGAGATACGCAGTATTTT. This encodes CASSYSPGSGDTQYF. This chain joins TRBV6-5 and TRBJ2-3; the D gene is possibly TRBD1 (5 bases). CDR1 is MNHEY, CDR2 SVGAGI, per germline. This CDR3 has 15 amino acids. V was pared by 0 bases and J by 5 bases, with 12 bases between.

This clone was seen once. The V call is TRBV28, the J call TRBJ1-5; 8 bases match TRBD1. V trimming: 4 bases; J trimming: 7 bases; junction bases outside the gene matches: 6. This CDR3 has 14 residues. Per germline, CDR1 MDHEN and CDR2 SYDVKM. This CDR3 is CASSWGQVRQPQHF. DNA for the CDR3: TGTGCCAGCAGTTGGGGACAGGTACGGCAGCCCCAGCATTTT. The entire variable domain, with the rest obtained from reference TRBV28 and TRBJ1-5, is as follows: DVKVTQSSRYLVKRTGEKVFLECVQDMDHENMFWYRQDPGLGLRLIYFSYDVKMKEKGDIPEGYSVSREKKERFSLILESASTNQTSMYLCASSWGQVRQPQHFGDGTRLSIL.

The CDR3 protein is CASSLGGRISSGANVLTF. The CDR3, as DNA: TGTGCCAGCAGCTTAGGTGGACGTATTAGCTCTGGGGCCAACGTCCTGACTTTC. The chain employs TRBV13 and TRBJ2-6; no definite D call. The CDR3 is 18 residues long. CDR1 and CDR2 from the germline V gene are PRHDT and FYEKMQ (reference sequence). V was trimmed by 0 bases and J by 0 bases, leaving 12 bases between them.

The chain recombines TRBV5-5 with TRBJ1-2; 7 bases are shared with TRBD1. Germline V gene lookup returns CDR1 SGHKS and CDR2 YYEKEE (reference sequence). The CDR3 is 15 amino acids. Trimming took 1 base from V and 5 from J; bases not matched to a gene: 8. Written as DNA, the CDR3 is TGTGCCAGCAGCTTGACGGGGACAGCAGCTTATGGCTACACCTTC. Protein product: CASSLTGTAAYGYTF. Supplemented by reference TRBV5-5 and TRBJ1-2, the full variable domain reads DAGVTQSPTHLIKTRGQQVTLRCSPISGHKSVSWYQQVLGQGPQFIFQYYEKEERGRGNFPDRFSARQFPNYSSELNVNALLLGDSALYLCASSLTGTAAYGYTFGSGTRLTVV.

The V call is TRBV27, the J call TRBJ2-5; TRBD1 might be the D (6 bases). The germline V gene has CDR1 MNHEY and CDR2 SMNVEV (reference sequence). The CDR3 runs 13 residues. Trimming took 8 bases from V and 4 from J, leaving 14 bases between them. CDR3 protein: CASGLGAGETQYF. CDR3 sequence (DNA): TGTGCCAGCGGCTTGGGGGCGGGAGAGACCCAGTACTTC.

The chain employs TRBV30 and TRBJ2-1, with 10 bases fitting TRBD1. Trimming took 4 bases from V and 14 from J; bases not matched to a gene: 17. Germline assignment: CDR1 GTSNPN and CDR2 SVGIG (reference sequence). The CDR3 runs 15 residues. In DNA form, the CDR3 reads TGTGCCTGGATCGTAGGGGACCGGGACAGGGGAGGCGAGTTCTTC. Translated, it gives CAWIVGDRDRGGEFF. The full variable domain, completed using reference TRBV30 and TRBJ2-1, is SQTIHQWPATLVQPVGSPLSLECTVEGTSNPNLYWYRQAAGRGLQLLFYSVGIGQISSEVPQNLSASRPQDRQFILSSKKLLLSDSGFYLCAWIVGDRDRGGEFFGPGTRLTVL.

V gene TRBV28 combines with J gene TRBJ1-5, with TRBD1 matching 7 bases. Trimming took 6 bases from V and 1 from J; bases not matched to a gene: 6. CDR1 MDHEN and CDR2 SYDVKM come from the germline V gene. This CDR3 comprises 15 residues. The CDR3 protein is CASRGTEGSNQPQHF. The CDR3 DNA sequence: TGTGCCAGCAGAGGGACAGAGGGAAGCAATCAGCCCCAGCATTTT.

The rearrangement joins TRBV11-2 to TRBJ2-3, with 9 bases lining up with TRBD2. Germline CDR1 is SGHAT and CDR2 is FQNNGV. Germline trimming cut 1 base from V and 0 bases from J; bases unmatched to any gene: 2. The CDR3 has 16 amino acids. This CDR3 is CASSLGLAGSTDTQYF. In DNA form, the CDR3 reads TGTGCCAGCAGCTTAGGGCTAGCGGGGAGCACAGATACGCAGTATTTT.

The chain couples TRBV9 to TRBJ2-3; TRBD2 agrees at 12 bases. There are 17 residues in the CDR3. Germline CDR1 and CDR2: SGDLS and YYNGEE. The V segment lost 0 bases and the J segment 1 base; nucleotides outside the gene matches: 3. The CDR3, as DNA: TGTGCCAGCAGCGTAGCCCCTAGCGGGGGGGGCACAGATACGCAGTATTTT. Amino acid sequence: CASSVAPSGGGTDTQYF.

The rearrangement joins TRBV2 to TRBJ2-3; 7 bases fit TRBD2. Trimming removed 6 bases from V and 2 bases from J; junction bases left unmatched: 8. This CDR3 is 15 amino acids long. The germline gives CDR1 SNHLY, CDR2 FYNNEI. The CDR3 bases are TGTGCCAGCAGAAGCCTAGGGACTACCACAGATACGCAGTATTTT. Translated, it gives CASRSLGTTTDTQYF.

This clone was seen only once. The chain joins TRBV24-1 to TRBJ1-6; D is perhaps TRBD1 (5 bases). CDR3 length: 14 residues. Trimming pared 4 bases from V and 7 bases from J, leaving 10 bases between. Germline lookup yields CDR1 KGHDR and CDR2 SFDVKD. CDR3 coding DNA: TGTGCCACCAGTGAGGAGGGGCCGAATTCACCCCTCCACTTT. Translation: CATSEEGPNSPLHF.

The CDR3 reads CSGMRGGENEQFF. CDR3 sequence (DNA): TGCAGCGGAATGCGGGGGGGCGAAAATGAGCAGTTCTTC. This chain connects TRBV29-1 to TRBJ2-1; 9 bases match TRBD2. Losses at the gene ends were 7 bases for V and 7 bases for J; bases not matched to a gene: 8. CDR1 and CDR2 (germline): SQVTM, ANQGSEA. CDR3 length: 13 amino acids.

This rearrangement joins TRBV12-5 to TRBJ1-1, with D unclear. The ends were cut back, 1 base at V and 6 bases at J, with 12 bases in the middle. CDR1 and CDR2 (germline): LGHNT, FRNRAP. This CDR3 is 14 amino acids long. CDR3: CASGLALGWAEAFF. The DNA of the CDR3 is TGTGCTAGTGGTTTGGCCCTCGGATGGGCTGAAGCTTTCTTT.

The rearrangement joins TRBV4-3 to TRBJ2-2, with TRBD1 identical over 8 bases. J lost 4 bases, V lost 0 bases, and 13 bases had no gene match. This CDR3 region has 19 residues. CDR1 is LGHNA and CDR2 is YSLEER in the germline V gene. CDR3: CASSQDLVWDRSFTGELFF. CDR3 nucleotides: TGCGCCAGCAGCCAAGATCTCGTCTGGGACAGGAGTTTCACCGGGGAGCTGTTTTTT.

The V gene is TRBV6-2 or TRBV6-3, the J gene TRBJ2-7, with no clear D. The V and J ends lost 5 bases and 6 bases respectively, with 11 bases between them. Germline CDR1 MNHEY, CDR2 SVGEGT. The CDR3 consists of 12 residues. The CDR3 loop is CASSNIFGEQYF. The CDR3 DNA reads as TGTGCCAGCAGTAATATTTTCGGCGAGCAGTACTTC.

This chain connects TRBV28 to TRBJ2-1, with unresolved D. The CDR3 is 14 amino acids. Trimming pared 2 bases from V and 4 bases from J, leaving 9 bases between. Germline V gene sequence: CDR1 MDHEN, CDR2 SYDVKM. The CDR3 bases are TGTGCCAGCAGTTTAGCCGACACGTACAATGAGCAGTTCTTC. The encoded protein is CASSLADTYNEQFF. Full variable domain (rest looked up from reference TRBV28 and TRBJ2-1): DVKVTQSSRYLVKRTGEKVFLECVQDMDHENMFWYRQDPGLGLRLIYFSYDVKMKEKGDIPEGYSVSREKKERFSLILESASTNQTSMYLCASSLADTYNEQFFGPGTRLTVL.

The chain couples TRBV6-1 to TRBJ1-2; no clear D gene. Germline CDR1 and CDR2: MNHNS and SASEGT. The CDR3 has 15 amino acids. V gave up 3 bases and J gave up 4 bases, with 15 bases separating them. The chain's CDR3 is CASSERTDLGYGYTF. CDR3 DNA sequence: TGTGCCAGCAGTGAGAGGACCGACTTGGGCTATGGCTACACCTTC.

The J gene is TRBJ2-5, the V gene TRBV3-1 (or the pseudogene TRBV3-2), with a tentative D call TRBD2 (5 bases). V lost 6 bases and J 4 bases, leaving 9 bases between the germline ends. This CDR3 is built from 12 residues. Germline lookup yields CDR1 LGHDT and CDR2 YNNKEL (reference sequence). In DNA form, the CDR3 reads TGTGCCAGCAGGGACTCCGCAGAGACCCAGTACTTC. This gives the protein CASRDSAETQYF.

This clone has only one observation. V gene TRBV7-8 combines with J gene TRBJ1-1, with D perhaps TRBD1 (6 bases). Trimming cost V 5 bases and J 4 bases, with 17 bases left between them. CDR1 and CDR2 from the germline V gene are SGHVS and FQNEAQ. The CDR3 loop spans 15 amino acids. CDR3 residues: CASSVRGTAGTEAFF. DNA for the CDR3: TGTGCCAGCAGCGTCAGGGGAACGGCGGGCACTGAAGCTTTCTTT.

This chain links TRBV6-1 with TRBJ2-1, with TRBD1 matching over 9 bases. V was pared by 2 bases and J by 7 bases, with 6 bases of the junction left unmatched. CDR1 is MNHNS, CDR2 SASEGT, per germline. The CDR3 is made up of 15 amino acids. CDR3 in DNA: TGTGCCAGCAGTGAAAACAGGGGGCGCGGGAATGAGCAGTTCTTC. Amino acids: CASSENRGRGNEQFF.